This TCR beta chain was retrieved from a study of cytomegalovirus exposure and HLA in healthy donors. 13 Jbeta primers and 60 Vbeta primers were used for the PCR. Repertoires were generated with immunoSEQ multiplex PCR, while TCRdb's copy carries only in-frame clones and drops some. The sample has roughly 190,000 clones; 60% to 80% are singletons. This clone was recorded only once. CDR1 is SGHTA and CDR2 is FQGNSA in the germline V gene. The CDR3 length is 16 residues. V lost 0 bases, J lost 2 bases, and 0 bases stayed unmatched. The sample consisted of PBMCs. V usage is TRBV7-2 and J usage is TRBJ2-5; 13 bases fit TRBD2. The receptor's source is a woman under 40 in good health and CMV-seropositive. CDR3 sequence: CASSLATSGGQETQYF. In DNA, the CDR3 is TGTGCCAGCAGCTTAGCGACTAGCGGGGGGCAAGAGACCCAGTACTTC.